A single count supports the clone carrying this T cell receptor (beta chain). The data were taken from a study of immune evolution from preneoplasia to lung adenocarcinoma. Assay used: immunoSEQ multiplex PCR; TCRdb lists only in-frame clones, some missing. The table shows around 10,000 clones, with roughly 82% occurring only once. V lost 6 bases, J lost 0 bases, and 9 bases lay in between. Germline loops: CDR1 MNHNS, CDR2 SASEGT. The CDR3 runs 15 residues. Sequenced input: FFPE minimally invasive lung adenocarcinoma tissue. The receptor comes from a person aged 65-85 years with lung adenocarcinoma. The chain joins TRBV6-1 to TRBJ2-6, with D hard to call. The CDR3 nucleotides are TGTGCCAGCAGCGGGTTTTCCTCTGGGGCCAACGTCCTGACTTTC. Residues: CASSGFSSGANVLTF.